The 26 T cell receptor beta chains below were found in one sample sequenced in a study of blood T cells in healthy people across ages. For the second PCR, which ran for about 6 to 11 cycles, a sample-barcoded 5' primer and a J-beta primer mix were used. TCRdb itself ran the 5' RACE reads through MiXCR, one entry per CDR3 protein. Among 700,000 to 800,000 distinct CDR3 sequences, roughly 43% were seen once, and the ten largest hold more than 20%. The sequenced material came from blood. The receptors were gathered from a woman in her sixties in good health.

The CDR3 bases are TGTGCCAGCAGCCCATCGGCCGCAGGAGCCAAAAACATTCAGTACTTC. Its protein is CASSPSAAGAKNIQYF. This chain joins TRBV3-1 and TRBJ2-4; no definite D call. This CDR3 contains 16 residues. Trimming took off 4 bases at V and 0 bases at J, with 13 bases between the two ends. Germline V CDR1 and CDR2: LGHDT, YNNKEL (reference sequence).

This chain connects TRBV4-3 to TRBJ2-3; TRBD2 aligns across 7 bases. Trimming removed 4 bases from V and 4 bases from J; junction bases left unmatched: 11. The CDR3 loop spans 16 amino acids. CDR1 is LGHNA, CDR2 YSLEER, per germline. The CDR3 DNA follows: TGCGCCAGCAGCCTTGGGGGAGGGAGGCTCCCAGATACGCAGTATTTT. It yields the protein CASSLGGGRLPDTQYF.

Only a few counts were recorded for this clonotype. The gene calls are TRBV28 and TRBJ2-7, with D maybe TRBD1 (6 bases). Trimming stripped 6 bases from V and 7 bases from J, with 19 bases between. Germline values: CDR1 MDHEN, CDR2 SYDVKM. CDR3 length: 14 residues. CDR3 DNA: TGTGCCAGCAGCTCGCCCTCTCCAGGGGTAGAGCAGTACTTC. It encodes CASSSPSPGVEQYF.

On this clonotype: A single base separates this from a much larger clone, so it may be a read error. The chain combines TRBV29-1 with TRBJ2-1, with D perhaps matching TRBD2 (6 bases). The J call may be in error: the DNA end matches TRBJ2-7 better. CDR3 size: 14 residues. The V gene's germline CDR1 is SQVTM and CDR2 ANQGSEA. The CDR3 DNA is TGCAGCGTTGTCGGTAGCGGAGATTACAATGAGCAGTACTTC. Translated: CSVVGSGDYNEQYF.

The V call is TRBV28, the J call TRBJ2-7; the D is unclear. V was clipped by 5 bases and J by 5 bases, with 25 bases between them. CDR1 is MDHEN and CDR2 is SYDVKM in the germline V gene. The CDR3 spans 17 residues. The CDR3 coding sequence is TGTGCCAGCAGTCCCGTGGTGGTCACAAACCCATGGGACGAGCAGTACTTC. Translating gives CASSPVVVTNPWDEQYF.

The chain is built from TRBV13 and TRBJ2-3; 8 bases align to TRBD2. The germline V gene has CDR1 PRHDT and CDR2 FYEKMQ (reference sequence). The ends lost 5 bases at V and 4 bases at J; junction bases unmatched: 11. There are 16 residues in the CDR3. CDR3 DNA: TGTGCCAGCAGCCCCATTAGCGGGGTGAAGCCAGATACGCAGTATTTT. This encodes CASSPISGVKPDTQYF.

A note on this clonotype: A much larger clone differs by one base, so this may be a read error. The genes are TRBV27 and TRBJ2-4, with D unresolved. Trimming took off 6 bases at V and 0 bases at J, with 6 bases between the two ends. This CDR3 has 13 residues. Germline CDR1 and CDR2: MNHEY and SMNVEV (reference sequence). The CDR3 protein is CASRSLAKNIQYF. For the CDR3, the DNA is TGTGCCAGCAGGTCATTAGCCAAAAACATTCAGTACTTC.

The chain links TRBV12-3 or TRBV12-4 to TRBJ2-5; 7 positions match TRBD1. V gave up 6 bases and J gave up 10 bases; unmatched junction bases: 17. CDR3 length: 15 amino acids. This CDR3 reads CASRGSGTEEGSQYF. The CDR3 nucleotides read TGTGCCAGCAGGGGATCCGGGACAGAGGAAGGGAGCCAGTACTTC.

This chain uses TRBV6-2 or TRBV6-3 with TRBJ2-7; 11 bases are shared with TRBD2. Trimming cost V 5 bases and J 3 bases; bases outside gene matches: 9. Looked up from germline, CDR1 is MNHEY and CDR2 is SVGEGT. The CDR3 extends over 16 amino acids. The CDR3 DNA reads TGTGCCAGCAGTACTACGACTAGCGGGACTTACTACGAGCAGTACTTC. Protein sequence: CASSTTTSGTYYEQYF.

The chain recombines TRBV7-6 with TRBJ2-7; 10 bases map to TRBD2. There are 15 residues in the CDR3. V was pared by 3 bases and J by 3 bases, with 5 bases of the junction left unmatched. Germline V gene sequence: CDR1 SGHVS, CDR2 FNYEAQ. CDR3 coding DNA: TGTGCCAGCAGCTTGTCTAGCGGGAGACTCTACGAGCAGTACTTC. Translating it yields CASSLSSGRLYEQYF.

This clonotype has a count of ten or more. The chain joins TRBV5-1 to TRBJ2-7, with 11 bases matching TRBD2. With 1 base clipped from V and 1 base from J, the junction kept 4 bases outside the gene matches. The CDR3 extends over 16 amino acids. In germline, CDR1 is SGHRS, CDR2 YFSETQ. The CDR3 coding sequence is TGCGCCAGCAGCTTGAGCCTAGCGGGGGGATCCTACGAGCAGTACTTC. Its translation: CASSLSLAGGSYEQYF.

This clonotype has a handful of counts. The chain uses TRBV19 and TRBJ2-1, with 8 bases fitting TRBD1. Germline V lookup: CDR1 LNHDA, CDR2 SQIVND (reference sequence). The CDR3 extends over 12 amino acids. Germline trimming cut 4 bases from V and 13 bases from J; bases unmatched to any gene: 6. The CDR3 DNA reads TGTGCCAGTAGTACGTCCGACAGGGGACAGTTCTTC. It is translated as CASSTSDRGQFF.

This clonotype was found many times. The rearrangement joins TRBV7-2 to TRBJ2-7, with D maybe TRBD1 (5 bases). Germline lookup yields CDR1 SGHTA and CDR2 FQGNSA. CDR3 length equals 16 residues. With 3 bases removed from V and 2 bases from J, the gap between germline ends came to 17 bases. CDR3 loop: CASSFGWGPPAYEQYF. The CDR3 DNA is TGTGCCAGCAGCTTCGGCTGGGGCCCTCCGGCCTACGAGCAGTACTTC.

This clonotype was counted between two and nine times. A much more abundant neighbour one base away suggests this may be a read error. The CDR3 loop is CASSLGGESGHTF. CDR3 nucleotide sequence: TGCGCCAGCAGCTTAGGCGGGGAGAGTGGCCACACCTTC. V is TRBV5-1 and J is TRBJ1-2; D gene ambiguous. The CDR3 has 13 residues. Germline V lookup: CDR1 SGHRS, CDR2 YFSETQ.

This clonotype came up a few times. The chain has TRBV20-1 and TRBJ2-1; 12 nucleotides match TRBD2. V trimming: 5 bases; J trimming: 9 bases; junction bases outside the gene matches: 17. This CDR3 contains 17 residues. Germline V CDR1 and CDR2: DFQATT, SNEGSKA (reference sequence). The CDR3 DNA reads as TGCAGTGCTGCGGGACTAGCGGGTCTTAACGCGGGCACTGAGCAGTTCTTC. Its protein product is CSAAGLAGLNAGTEQFF.

This clonotype was detected only a few times. The genes are TRBV29-1 and TRBJ2-3; TRBD2 is a possible D gene (7 bases). This CDR3 is 13 amino acids long. V was clipped by 7 bases and J by 1 base, with 12 bases between them. Germline V gives CDR1 SQVTM, CDR2 ANQGSEA. The CDR3 here is CSEGGAGTDTQYF. Here the CDR3 DNA reads TGCAGCGAAGGGGGGGCCGGCACAGATACGCAGTATTTT.

The V gene is TRBV5-1, the J gene TRBJ2-1; the match to TRBD2 covers 7 bases. V gave up 4 bases and J gave up 7 bases; unmatched junction bases: 11. The CDR3 is 15 amino acids. Per the germline V gene, CDR1 is SGHRS and CDR2 is YFSETQ. The CDR3 bases are TGCGCCAGCAGCGGTACCACGGCGGGAGTGAATGAGCAGTTCTTC. Translating it yields CASSGTTAGVNEQFF.

About this clonotype itself: Here the CDR3 omits its conserved ending phenylalanine or tryptophan, so a read error is the likely source. The chain carries TRBV5-1 and TRBJ2-7; perhaps D is TRBD1 or TRBD2 (5 bases each). There are 15 residues in the CDR3. From germline, CDR1 is SGHRS and CDR2 YFSETQ. Between the trimmed V and J ends, which lost 0 bases and 0 bases, there was a span of 10 bases. CDR3 bases: TGCGCCAGCAGCTTGGACGGGGCGAGCTCCTACGAGCAGTACTCC. This gives the protein CASSLDGASSYEQYS.

This clonotype appeared a few times. This rearrangement joins TRBV3-1 to TRBJ2-5, with D perhaps TRBD1 (5 bases). The DNA end favors TRBJ2-7, so the J call may be wrong. CDR3 length: 15 amino acids. In germline, CDR1 is LGHDT, CDR2 YNNKEL (reference sequence). The CDR3 reads CASSQVGSWGGEQYF. The DNA of the CDR3 is TGTGCCAGCAGCCAAGTCGGCTCTTGGGGCGGCGAGCAGTACTTC.

This clonotype was seen a few times. This chain uses TRBV27 with TRBJ1-5; tentative D call: TRBD1 (6 bases). This CDR3 contains 16 residues. V was trimmed by 2 bases and J by 7 bases, leaving 18 bases between them. Germline V gene sequence: CDR1 MNHEY, CDR2 SMNVEV (reference sequence). The CDR3 loop reads CASSLLFGGQGQPQHF. In DNA form, the CDR3 reads TGTGCCAGCAGTTTACTCTTCGGGGGGCAGGGGCAGCCCCAGCATTTT.

This clonotype was detected a few times. V usage is TRBV5-1 and J usage is TRBJ2-1; tentatively, D is TRBD1 (6 bases). Trimming took off 2 bases at V and 9 bases at J, with 18 bases between the two ends. The CDR3 sequence is 15 residues long. Germline V gene sequence: CDR1 SGHRS, CDR2 YFSETQ. The CDR3 coding sequence is TGCGCCAGCAGCTTTCGACAGGCGACTGGTGCTGAGCAGTTCTTC. It codes for CASSFRQATGAEQFF.

V is TRBV5-1 and J is TRBJ2-7, with 7 bases matching TRBD1. Looked up from germline, CDR1 is SGHRS and CDR2 is YFSETQ. Trimming cost V 5 bases and J 2 bases; bases outside gene matches: 7. CDR3 size: 14 residues. DNA for the CDR3: TGCGCCAGCAGTCAAGGACAGGCCCCCTACGAGCAGTACTTC. Protein product: CASSQGQAPYEQYF. Full variable domain (rest looked up from reference TRBV5-1 and TRBJ2-7): KAGVTQTPRYLIKTRGQQVTLSCSPISGHRSVSWYQQTPGQGLQFLFEYFSETQRNKGNFPGRFSGRQFSNSRSEMNVSTLELGDSALYLCASSQGQAPYEQYFGPGTRLTVT.

The sample holds a few counts of this clonotype. V usage is TRBV18 and J usage is TRBJ2-1; D not certain. Germline CDR1 and CDR2: KGHSH and LQKENI. V lost 4 bases to trimming and J lost 6 bases, with 10 bases between them. This CDR3 has 13 residues. CDR3 bases: TGTGCCAGCTCACAAGACTGGATCAATGAGCAGTTCTTC. Protein product: CASSQDWINEQFF.

In this sample, this clonotype turned up many times. V usage is TRBV29-1 and J usage is TRBJ2-1, with TRBD2 matching 10 bases. Trimming removed 3 bases from V and 8 bases from J; junction bases left unmatched: 7. CDR1 is SQVTM, CDR2 ANQGSEA, per germline. CDR3 length equals 14 residues. This chain's CDR3 is CSVDPPSGGHEQFF. CDR3 nucleotide sequence: TGCAGCGTTGATCCCCCTAGCGGGGGCCATGAGCAGTTCTTC.

There are a few counts of this clonotype. The chain has TRBV5-1 and TRBJ2-5; 7 bases are a match to TRBD2. The J call could be wrong; TRBJ2-7 is a better fit for the DNA end. Germline lookup yields CDR1 SGHRS and CDR2 YFSETQ. CDR3 length: 14 residues. CDR3 coding DNA: TGCGCCAGCAGCTCGTGGGGGGGGTCGAACGAGCAGTACTTC. Encoded protein: CASSSWGGSNEQYF.

This clonotype came up a few times. The V gene is TRBV18, the J gene TRBJ2-7; D remains unclear. Germline V gene data show CDR1 as KGHSH and CDR2 as LQKENI. V lost 1 base and J lost 6, with 7 bases in between. The CDR3 is 12 residues long. The CDR3 DNA is TGTGCCAGCTCACCACGAAGATCCGAGCAGTACTTC. Encoded protein: CASSPRRSEQYF.